The sequence of this T cell receptor (beta chain) was determined in a study of monozygotic twins with cystic fibrosis. Turning to this clone: The antigen remains unidentified.

CDR3 length: 13 amino acids. V was trimmed by 2 bases and J by 6 bases, leaving 12 bases between them. Germline V gene sequence: CDR1 SGHDT, CDR2 YYEEEE. Sequencing was performed with immunoSEQ multiplex PCR; in TCRdb, only in-frame clones are kept and a portion is missing. Of approximately 36,000 clones listed, over 80% are singletons. Study results and limitations: Co-twins had the most similar V usage for 13 of 16 pairs, J for 8. Age, concordance and disease severity did not associate with shared CDR3 numbers. Monozygotic CF twins shared more identical nucleotide clonotypes than unrelated patients.

The receptor was derived from a boy between 2 and 10 years old with cystic fibrosis. The chain links TRBV5-6 to TRBJ2-7, with a tentative D call TRBD1 (6 bases). The sequencing input was blood. CDR3 amino acids: CASSLRSGVEQYF. The CDR3 coding sequence is TGTGCCAGCAGCTTACGATCAGGGGTCGAGCAGTACTTC.